This TCR beta chain was profiled in a study of blood T cell repertoires in COVID-19. This clone came up a few times. Deletions cut 6 bases from V and 0 bases from J, with 15 bases between. This CDR3 is 15 amino acids long. CDR1 is MNHNY and CDR2 is SVGAGI in the germline V gene (reference sequence). Each recovered donor of Cohort 3 presented with two negative PCRs, clearance, or symptom resolution. In the original workflow: Estimation of nucleated cell counts was performed using reference gene primer amplification. Only in-frame clones appear in the TCRdb table, and some are missing; sequencing was by immunoSEQ multiplex PCR. The V and J calls and the clone size are those of that table, but D and trimming were determined from the DNA. Altogether under 300,000 clones are present, roughly nine tenths being singletons, with the ten largest covering under 2.5%.

The TCR originated in a woman aged 60-75 years who had recovered from COVID-19. V and J are TRBV6-6 and TRBJ2-7; no clear D gene. Material for sequencing was PBMCs or T cells enriched from blood (not recorded which). CDR3 protein: CASSLPFPSSYEQYF. CDR3 in DNA: TGTGCCAGCAGCCTACCTTTTCCTAGCTCCTACGAGCAGTACTTC.